This T cell receptor (beta chain) was documented in a study of T cell responses to AZD1222 COVID-19 vaccine. In germline, CDR1 is SEHNR, CDR2 FQNEAQ (reference sequence). This CDR3 is built from 15 residues. The V gene end was trimmed by 5 bases and the J gene end by 5 bases; junction bases not matched to a gene: 11. As concerns this clone: The antigen is undetermined.

Study results and caveats: The breadth and depth of Spike-specific TCRs increased once two AZD1222 doses had been given. Unmutated variant regions are reportedly the target of nearly half of TCRs that are spike-specific.

Generated by immunoSEQ multiplex PCR, the TCRdb table keeps only in-frame clones and is missing some. The sample lists 90,000 to 120,000 clones; approximately 86% were seen once. The chain has TRBV7-9 and TRBJ2-5; 7 nucleotides match TRBD1. The TCR was taken from an adult in good health. Sequenced here: peripheral blood, sampled on day 0 of AZD1222 vaccination. CDR3 amino acids: CASSPNRGQTETQYF. The CDR3 nucleotides are TGTGCCAGCAGCCCAAACCGGGGACAGACGGAGACCCAGTACTTC.